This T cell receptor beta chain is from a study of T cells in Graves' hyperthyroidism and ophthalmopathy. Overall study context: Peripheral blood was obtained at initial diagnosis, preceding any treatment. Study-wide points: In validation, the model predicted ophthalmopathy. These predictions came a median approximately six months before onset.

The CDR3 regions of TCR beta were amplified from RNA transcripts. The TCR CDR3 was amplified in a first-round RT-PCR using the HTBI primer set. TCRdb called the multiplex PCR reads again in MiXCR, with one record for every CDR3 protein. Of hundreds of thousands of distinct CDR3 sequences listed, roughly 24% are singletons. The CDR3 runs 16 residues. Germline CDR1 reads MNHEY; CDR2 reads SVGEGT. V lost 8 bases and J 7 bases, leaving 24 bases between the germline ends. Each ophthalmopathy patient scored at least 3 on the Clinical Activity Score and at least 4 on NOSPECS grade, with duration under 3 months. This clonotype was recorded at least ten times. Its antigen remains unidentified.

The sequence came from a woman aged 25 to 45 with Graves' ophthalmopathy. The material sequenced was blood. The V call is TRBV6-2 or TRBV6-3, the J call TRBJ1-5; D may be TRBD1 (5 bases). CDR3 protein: CASHPLGEGTRQPQHF. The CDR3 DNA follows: TGTGCCAGCCACCCCTTGGGGGAAGGCACACGGCAGCCCCAGCATTTT.